One sample yielded the 28 T cell receptor beta chains listed below, sequenced in a study of beta chain features in type 1 diabetes. Every bit of the isolated RNA underwent reverse transcription, so sequencing read expressed TCRB transcripts. The protocol was immunoSEQ multiplex PCR, while the TCRdb copy is restricted to in-frame clones and leaves out a portion. The sample includes about 240,000 clones, roughly 30% of them seen just once. The sample consisted of central memory CD4+ T cells from blood. These TCRs come from a man aged 30-40 years in good health.

This chain uses TRBV29-1 with TRBJ2-1, with TRBD1 as a possible D gene (6 bases). In germline, CDR1 is SQVTM, CDR2 ANQGSEA. V dropped 6 bases and J dropped 14 bases, with 20 bases sitting between them. The CDR3 consists of 12 residues. The CDR3 here is CSVGQQGVREFF. The CDR3 bases are TGCAGCGTAGGACAGCAAGGGGTGAGGGAGTTCTTC.

This clone was seen only a few times. The CDR3 reads CAWSVLGFEQYF. The CDR3 DNA follows: TGTGCCTGGAGTGTACTTGGGTTCGAGCAGTACTTC. The chain has TRBV30 and TRBJ2-7; D not resolved. With 0 bases removed from V and 6 bases from J, the gap between germline ends came to 9 bases. The CDR3 totals 12 residues. Germline V gene lookup returns CDR1 GTSNPN and CDR2 SVGIG (reference sequence).

This clone appeared a few times. This chain connects TRBV4-3 to TRBJ2-1, with D perhaps TRBD2 (6 bases). V was shortened by 1 base and J by 5 bases, with 18 bases between the two germline ends. This CDR3 region has 17 residues. The V gene's germline CDR1 is LGHNA and CDR2 YSLEER. CDR3 amino acids: CASSQGTPGTDDNEQFF. The CDR3 DNA reads as TGCGCCAGCAGCCAAGGAACTCCCGGGACTGACGACAATGAGCAGTTCTTC.

The chain recombines TRBV5-1 with TRBJ2-3, with TRBD2 as a possible D gene (6 bases). V lost 0 bases, J lost 3 bases, and 11 bases lay in between. This CDR3 has 15 amino acids. CDR1 and CDR2 from the germline V gene are SGHRS and YFSETQ. The CDR3 spells CASSLAGAPTDTQYF. The CDR3 DNA follows: TGCGCCAGCAGCTTGGCGGGAGCCCCAACAGATACGCAGTATTTT.

This clone was observed a handful of times. The V gene is TRBV6-5, the J gene TRBJ2-3; possibly TRBD2 for D (5 bases). This CDR3 comprises 12 residues. Deletions cut 8 bases from V and 4 bases from J, with 10 bases between. Germline CDR1 is MNHEY and CDR2 is SVGAGI. The CDR3 DNA sequence: TGTGCCAGCGAGGGAGAAGCAGATACGCAGTATTTT. This gives the protein CASEGEADTQYF.

The rearrangement joins TRBV2 to TRBJ1-1; no definite D call. Germline V gene sequence: CDR1 SNHLY, CDR2 FYNNEI. The V end lost 1 base, the J end lost 10 bases, and 10 bases lay between the germline ends. The CDR3 consists of 12 residues. CDR3 nucleotide sequence: TGTGCCAGCAGTGAAGAAAGGAGAGTAGCTTTCTTT. Protein product: CASSEERRVAFF.

CDR3 loop: CSAGDGRTEAFF. The CDR3 bases are TGCAGCGCAGGGGATGGTCGCACTGAAGCTTTCTTT. The V call is TRBV29-1, the J call TRBJ1-1, with D possibly being TRBD1 (6 bases). The CDR3 has 12 residues. Germline values: CDR1 SQVTM, CDR2 ANQGSEA. Between the trimmed V and J ends, which lost 7 bases and 4 bases, there was a span of 13 bases.

V usage is TRBV18 and J usage is TRBJ2-1; perhaps D is TRBD1 or TRBD2 (5 bases each). This CDR3 has 15 residues. Germline V gene lookup returns CDR1 KGHSH and CDR2 LQKENI. V was pared by 6 bases and J by 5 bases, with 17 bases between. CDR3 in amino acids: CASSQPGAANNEQFF. DNA of the CDR3: TGTGCCAGCTCTCAACCCGGGGCAGCTAACAATGAGCAGTTCTTC.

J is TRBJ1-2 and V is TRBV7-9; TRBD1 matches at 9 bases. V shed 5 bases and J 5 bases; nucleotides not matched to a gene: 9. CDR1 and CDR2 (germline): SEHNR, FQNEAQ (reference sequence). CDR3 size: 15 residues. As DNA, the CDR3 is TGTGCCAGCAGCCCTACGGACAGGGGAGGGTATGGCTACACCTTC. This gives the protein CASSPTDRGGYGYTF.

The rearrangement links TRBV18 to TRBJ2-7, with 7 bases aligning to TRBD2. The CDR3 is made up of 15 amino acids. Per the germline V gene, CDR1 is KGHSH and CDR2 is LQKENI. J was trimmed by 5 bases and V by 0 bases; bases with no gene match: 7. The CDR3 protein is CASSPPGGSPHEQYF. In DNA form, the CDR3 reads TGTGCCAGCTCACCACCGGGCGGGAGTCCCCACGAGCAGTACTTC. Supplemented by reference TRBV18 and TRBJ2-7, the full variable domain reads NAGVMQNPRHLVRRRGQEARLRCSPMKGHSHVYWYRQLPEEGLKFMVYLQKENIIDESGMPKERFSAEFPKEGPSILRIQQVVRGDSAAYFCASSPPGGSPHEQYFGPGTRLTVT.

This clone has a handful of counts. The gene calls are TRBV7-2 and TRBJ2-1, with 10 nucleotides matching TRBD2. Trimming cost V 3 bases and J 8 bases; bases outside gene matches: 4. Per the germline V gene, CDR1 is SGHTA and CDR2 is FQGNSA. The CDR3 contains 14 residues. The CDR3, as DNA: TGTGCCAGCAGCTTGATGCTAGCGGGAGATGAGCAGTTCTTC. Translation: CASSLMLAGDEQFF.

This chain joins TRBV30 and TRBJ1-2; 7 positions match TRBD1. Germline CDR1 and CDR2: GTSNPN and SVGIG (reference sequence). The CDR3 has 11 residues. The CDR3 bases are TGTGCAGGGACAGAGAACTATGGCTACACCTTC. Its translation is CAGTENYGYTF.

V gene TRBV25-1 combines with J gene TRBJ1-2; D unclear. The germline CDR1 and CDR2 sequences are MGHDK and SYGVNS. The CDR3 loop spans 12 amino acids. Between the trimmed V and J ends, which lost 1 base and 4 bases, there was a span of 4 bases. The CDR3 DNA is TGTGCCAGCAGTGAATCTGGCTATGGCTACACCTTC. Protein sequence: CASSESGYGYTF.

J is TRBJ2-1 and V is TRBV9; possible D gene TRBD2, 6 bases. V lost 0 bases and J lost 4, with 14 bases in between. This CDR3 spans 16 amino acids. Per germline, CDR1 SGDLS and CDR2 YYNGEE. CDR3 DNA sequence: TGTGCCAGCAGCGTAGTAGGGACCGGACTATACAATGAGCAGTTCTTC. It translates to CASSVVGTGLYNEQFF.

The chain carries TRBV2 and TRBJ2-5; D remains ambiguous. Trimming shortened V by 11 bases and J by 0 bases, and 10 bases separated the two germline ends. CDR1 and CDR2 from the germline V gene are SNHLY and FYNNEI. The CDR3 contains 12 residues. The DNA for the CDR3 is TGTGCCGGACGGAAGGACCAAGAGACCCAGTACTTC. This translates into CAGRKDQETQYF.

This clone was seen more than once but under ten times. The chain has TRBV11-2 and TRBJ2-5; D remains ambiguous. The V end was cut by 1 base, the J end by 5 bases, with 11 bases between. Germline CDR1 and CDR2: SGHAT and FQNNGV. The CDR3 sequence is 14 residues long. The chain's CDR3 is CASSLVRSGETQYF. In DNA form, the CDR3 reads TGTGCCAGCAGCTTAGTCAGGAGTGGGGAGACCCAGTACTTC.

This chain links TRBV5-1 with TRBJ2-5; no clear D gene. This CDR3 has 13 amino acids. The germline V gene encodes CDR1 SGHRS and CDR2 YFSETQ. Trimming cost V 3 bases and J 5 bases, with 11 bases left between them. The CDR3 DNA follows: TGCGCCAGCAGCTCCGGAGCCCCTGAGACCCAGTACTTC. Protein sequence: CASSSGAPETQYF. The full variable domain, in which reference TRBV5-1 and TRBJ2-5 provide the parts outside the CDR3, is KAGVTQTPRYLIKTRGQQVTLSCSPISGHRSVSWYQQTPGQGLQFLFEYFSETQRNKGNFPGRFSGRQFSNSRSEMNVSTLELGDSALYLCASSSGAPETQYFGPGTRLLVL.

This clone was seen at least ten times. The rearrangement joins TRBV13 to TRBJ1-6; tentatively, D is TRBD1 (6 bases). Trimming cost V 6 bases and J 7 bases, with 10 bases left between them. The CDR3 loop spans 13 amino acids. The germline CDR1 and CDR2 sequences are PRHDT and FYEKMQ (reference sequence). The CDR3 loop reads CASRQGGNSPLHF. The CDR3 bases are TGTGCCAGCAGACAGGGTGGCAATTCACCCCTCCACTTT.

This clone has more than one count but fewer than ten. V usage is TRBV7-2 and J usage is TRBJ1-5, with TRBD1 matching over 7 bases. V lost 5 bases, J lost 5 bases, and 9 bases stayed unmatched. The CDR3 sequence is 15 residues long. CDR1 is SGHTA and CDR2 is FQGNSA in the germline V gene. Here the CDR3 DNA reads TGTGCCAGCAGCACGCCGGGACAGCCTTATCAGCCCCAGCATTTT. Translation: CASSTPGQPYQPQHF.

CDR3 residues: CASSLSAGGQDYNEQFF. The CDR3 DNA is TGCGCCAGCAGCTTGTCCGCGGGGGGACAGGACTACAATGAGCAGTTCTTC. This chain links TRBV5-1 with TRBJ2-1; D possibly uses TRBD1 or TRBD2 (8 bases each). Trimming shortened V by 1 base and J by 3 bases, and 17 bases separated the two germline ends. Germline CDR1 reads SGHRS; CDR2 reads YFSETQ. The CDR3 has 17 amino acids.

The table lists this clone with a few counts. This chain connects TRBV5-4 to TRBJ2-7; D tentatively fits TRBD1 or TRBD2 (6 bases each). Germline assignment: CDR1 SGHNT and CDR2 YYREEE (reference sequence). The CDR3 runs 15 residues. V lost 0 bases to trimming and J lost 3 bases, with 13 bases between them. In DNA form, the CDR3 reads TGTGCCAGCAGCTTGGCGGGGGCCTCGCGCTACGAGCAGTACTTC. Amino acid sequence: CASSLAGASRYEQYF.

This clone was found a few times. V is TRBV7-6 and J is TRBJ2-2, with 7 bases identical to TRBD1. The CDR3 loop spans 15 amino acids. CDR1 is SGHVS and CDR2 is FNYEAQ in the germline V gene. After removal of 5 bases from V and 1 base from J, the junction contained 4 bases not matched to a gene. This chain's CDR3 is CASSRGQLNTGELFF. The CDR3 nucleotides are TGTGCCAGCAGCAGGGGACAGCTGAACACCGGGGAGCTGTTTTTT.

This clone was counted a few times. The chain joins TRBV5-4 to TRBJ2-1, with 10 positions matching TRBD2. V trimming: 4 bases; J trimming: 5 bases; junction bases outside the gene matches: 6. This CDR3 is built from 15 residues. Germline CDR1 reads SGHNT; CDR2 reads YYREEE (reference sequence). The CDR3: CASSGRTSGHNEQFF. CDR3 in DNA: TGTGCCAGCAGCGGAAGGACTAGCGGTCACAATGAGCAGTTCTTC.

The chain links TRBV9 to TRBJ2-3; D might be TRBD1 or TRBD2, each matching 6 bases. This CDR3 comprises 15 residues. Trimming stripped 6 bases from V and 1 base from J, with 15 bases between. CDR1 and CDR2 from the germline V gene are SGDLS and YYNGEE. The CDR3 nucleotides are TGTGCCAGCACCTTACGGGGGCTAGGCACAGATACGCAGTATTTT. Amino acid sequence: CASTLRGLGTDTQYF.

This clone has only a few counts. This sequence joins TRBV13 and TRBJ2-7; D possibly corresponds to TRBD2 (5 bases). The germline V gene encodes CDR1 PRHDT and CDR2 FYEKMQ (reference sequence). V dropped 5 bases and J dropped 0 bases, with 11 bases sitting between them. The CDR3 is made up of 14 amino acids. The CDR3 DNA sequence: TGTGCCAGCAGCAACCGGGGAAGCTCCTACGAGCAGTACTTC. Translating it yields CASSNRGSSYEQYF.

The V gene is TRBV15, the J gene TRBJ2-4, with a tentative D call TRBD2 (7 bases). V lost 8 bases to trimming and J lost 1 base, with 18 bases between them. The CDR3 length is 16 residues. From germline, CDR1 is LNHNV and CDR2 YYDKDF (reference sequence). The CDR3 region is CATGPGGGRAKNIQYF. CDR3 DNA: TGTGCCACCGGTCCTGGGGGGGGCCGGGCCAAAAACATTCAGTACTTC.

The chain has TRBV27 and TRBJ1-2, with 7 bases that match TRBD1. Germline V gene sequence: CDR1 MNHEY, CDR2 SMNVEV (reference sequence). V gave up 5 bases and J gave up 6 bases; unmatched junction bases: 12. The CDR3 is 15 amino acids. In nucleotides, the CDR3 is TGTGCCAGCAGTCCCAAGGACAGGCGAGGAGATGGCTACACCTTC. As protein: CASSPKDRRGDGYTF.

This chain connects TRBV25-1 to TRBJ2-7, with 11 bases identical to TRBD2. Germline V lookup: CDR1 MGHDK, CDR2 SYGVNS. This CDR3 is built from 13 residues. V was clipped by 2 bases and J by 11 bases; unmatched bases: 5. Here the CDR3 DNA reads TGTGCCAGCAGTGAAGGGCTAGCGGGAGGCAAGTACTTC. It specifies CASSEGLAGGKYF.